Listed here are 16 T cell receptor beta chains from one sample, sequenced in a study of Ad26.COV2.S vaccination and SARS-CoV-2 variants. The treatment here: over 15 received Ad26.COV2.S at low or high dose, single or two shots; 5 received placebo; per-sample allocation not given. Following the first vaccine or placebo injection, samples were taken on day 63. Repertoires were generated with immunoSEQ multiplex PCR, while TCRdb's copy carries only in-frame clones and drops some. The sample records 400,000 to 450,000 clones, around 90% being singletons. The specimen comprised peripheral blood, sampled in a trial of Ad26.COV2.S vaccine versus placebo. The receptors come from a person between 18 and 60 years old who received the Ad26.COV2.S COVID-19 vaccine or a placebo.

This clone was seen more than once but under ten times. This chain uses TRBV29-1 with TRBJ2-5; 11 bases line up with TRBD2. The CDR3 totals 16 residues. V dropped 5 bases and J dropped 1; count of bases not matched to a gene: 9. Per the germline V gene, CDR1 is SQVTM and CDR2 is ANQGSEA. The CDR3 nucleotides read TGCAGCGTTCTACCTGGGACTAGCGGCCTCCAAGAGACCCAGTACTTC. It specifies CSVLPGTSGLQETQYF.

The V and J genes are TRBV10-3 and TRBJ2-3; 12 positions match TRBD2. Germline V gives CDR1 ENHRY, CDR2 SYGVKD. V shed 8 bases, J shed 4 bases, and the junction held 7 bases outside the gene matches. The CDR3 is 15 amino acids. The CDR3 DNA follows: TGTGCCATCGGAGCTAGCGGGAGGGCCGCAGATACGCAGTATTTT. Its translation is CAIGASGRAADTQYF.

The V and J genes are TRBV18 and TRBJ2-3; 8 bases map to TRBD2. CDR1 and CDR2 (germline): KGHSH, LQKENI. J was trimmed by 4 bases and V by 3 bases; bases with no gene match: 6. This CDR3 contains 15 residues. CDR3 residues: CASSPKREFSDTQYF. Here the CDR3 DNA reads TGTGCCAGCTCACCGAAGCGGGAGTTTTCAGATACGCAGTATTTT.

The chain is built from TRBV7-2 and TRBJ1-1, with unresolved D. The CDR3 covers 15 residues. V was shortened by 4 bases and J by 7 bases, with 19 bases between the two germline ends. Germline V gives CDR1 SGHTA, CDR2 FQGNSA. The CDR3 nucleotides are TGTGCCAGCAGCTGGTGGGGAACGGGTGGGAATGAAGCTTTCTTT. As protein: CASSWWGTGGNEAFF.

The rearrangement links TRBV11-2 to TRBJ2-1; TRBD2 aligns across 8 bases. The CDR3 is made up of 16 amino acids. V was clipped by 1 base and J by 4 bases; unmatched bases: 6. Germline V CDR1 and CDR2: SGHAT, FQNNGV. CDR3 DNA: TGTGCCAGCAGCTTAGTCGCAACTAGCGGTTACAATGAGCAGTTCTTC. This codes for CASSLVATSGYNEQFF.

The genes are TRBV19 and TRBJ2-4; 9 bases fit TRBD2. CDR1 and CDR2 (germline): LNHDA, SQIVND (reference sequence). Germline trimming cut 5 bases from V and 0 bases from J; bases unmatched to any gene: 5. The CDR3 consists of 16 residues. CDR3 DNA: TGTGCCAGTAGTGGGTTTAGCGGGAGAGCCAAAAACATTCAGTACTTC. It is translated as CASSGFSGRAKNIQYF.

The rearrangement joins TRBV30 to TRBJ2-1; 8 bases match TRBD2. Germline lookup yields CDR1 GTSNPN and CDR2 SVGIG (reference sequence). V shed 4 bases, J shed 7 bases, and the junction held 3 bases outside the gene matches. This CDR3 contains 12 residues. CDR3 sequence: CAWTSGQNEQFF. The CDR3 DNA follows: TGTGCCTGGACTAGCGGGCAGAATGAGCAGTTCTTC.

The chain joins TRBV4-1 to TRBJ1-2; D is possibly TRBD1 (5 bases). Trimming removed 5 bases at V and 3 bases at J, with 19 bases between. The CDR3 spans 16 residues. The germline V gene encodes CDR1 MGHRA and CDR2 YSYEKL. This CDR3 is CASSSSEGLSHYGYTF. CDR3 bases: TGCGCCAGCAGCTCGAGCGAGGGGCTGTCCCACTATGGCTACACCTTC.

The rearrangement joins TRBV10-2 to TRBJ2-3; possible D gene TRBD1, 6 bases. The V gene lost 7 bases and the J gene lost 4 bases, with 21 bases spanning the gap. From germline, CDR1 is WSHSY and CDR2 SAAADI. The CDR3 runs 16 residues. CDR3 nucleotides: TGCGCCAGCATCGAAAAAGGGGGTGCAGGGGCAGATACGCAGTATTTT. It codes for CASIEKGGAGADTQYF.

The chain couples TRBV7-9 to TRBJ2-1; 9 nucleotides agree with TRBD1. CDR3 size: 15 residues. CDR1 is SEHNR, CDR2 FQNEAQ, per germline (reference sequence). Losses at the gene ends were 5 bases for V and 2 bases for J; bases not matched to a gene: 4. The CDR3 sequence: CASSHRQGAYNEQFF. Written as DNA, the CDR3 is TGTGCCAGCAGCCACAGACAGGGGGCCTACAATGAGCAGTTCTTC. The full variable domain, its missing parts supplied by reference TRBV7-9 and TRBJ2-1, is DTGVSQNPRHKITKRGQNVTFRCDPISEHNRLYWYRQTLGQGPEFLTYFQNEAQLEKSRLLSDRFSAERPKGSFSTLEIQRTEQGDSAMYLCASSHRQGAYNEQFFGPGTRLTVL.

This rearrangement joins TRBV7-8 to TRBJ2-5; 8 positions match TRBD1. CDR1 and CDR2 (germline): SGHVS, FQNEAQ. The CDR3 sequence is 15 residues long. V lost 1 base to trimming and J lost 4 bases; unmatched junction nucleotides: 5. As DNA, the CDR3 is TGTGCCAGCAGCTTAGGGACAGGGATTGGAGAGACCCAGTACTTC. It yields the protein CASSLGTGIGETQYF. The whole variable domain, remainder taken from reference TRBV7-8 and TRBJ2-5, is GAGVSQSPRYKVAKRGQDVALRCDPISGHVSLFWYQQALGQGPEFLTYFQNEAQLDKSGLPSDRFFAERPEGSVSTLKIQRTQQEDSAVYLCASSLGTGIGETQYFGPGTRLLVL.

The chain is built from TRBV6-1 and TRBJ1-1; the match to TRBD1 covers 8 bases. Germline V lookup: CDR1 MNHNS, CDR2 SASEGT. The J segment lost 5 bases and the V segment lost 5 bases, leaving 10 bases of the junction unmatched. The CDR3 spans 15 residues. The DNA of the CDR3 is TGTGCCAGCAGTTTTGGTCAGGGGGCGCTTACTGAAGCTTTCTTT. Residues: CASSFGQGALTEAFF.

The chain has TRBV6-2 or TRBV6-3 and TRBJ2-2; 7 bases align to TRBD2. The length of the CDR3 is 16 residues. The V gene end was trimmed by 4 bases and the J gene end by 0 bases; junction bases not matched to a gene: 5. The germline V gene has CDR1 MNHEY and CDR2 SVGEGT. This chain's CDR3 is CASSSLGGTNTGELFF. DNA for the CDR3: TGTGCCAGCAGTTCACTCGGGGGGACGAACACCGGGGAGCTGTTTTTT.

The CDR3 DNA reads TGTGCCAGCAGCTTACTTACAGGAAACTATGGCTACACCTTC. It specifies CASSLLTGNYGYTF. This rearrangement joins TRBV11-2 to TRBJ1-2; D is perhaps TRBD1 (5 bases). With 2 bases removed from V and 2 bases from J, the gap between germline ends came to 9 bases. Per the germline V gene, CDR1 is SGHAT and CDR2 is FQNNGV. The length of the CDR3 is 14 residues.

The V gene is TRBV19, the J gene TRBJ1-5; no clear D gene. The V end lost 1 base, the J end lost 0 bases, and 16 bases lay between the germline ends. CDR3 length: 18 residues. From germline, CDR1 is LNHDA and CDR2 SQIVND (reference sequence). The CDR3 nucleotides read TGTGCCAGTAGTATAGCGAACTCCCTGGCAGGTAGCAATCAGCCCCAGCATTTT. It encodes CASSIANSLAGSNQPQHF.

As DNA, the CDR3 is TGTGCCAGCAACCCGCATAGCTCTGGGGCCAACGTCCTGACTTTC. Protein: CASNPHSSGANVLTF. This chain joins TRBV21-1 and TRBJ2-6; TRBD2 was called by the table and not checked on the DNA. TRBV21-1 is reported as a pseudogene. CDR3 length: 15 residues.